These 30 T cell receptor beta chains came from one sample sequenced in a study of OX40 agonist ivuxolimab in advanced cancers. Profiling relied on immunoSEQ multiplex PCR, and the TCRdb table lists in-frame clones only, not all of them. The sample has roughly 13,000 clones, 77% seen once. The sample in question was CD4+ or CD8+ T cells sorted from blood, obtained in a trial of the OX40 agonist ivuxolimab. The receptor set was obtained from an adult with an advanced solid tumor such as melanoma, head and neck, liver or kidney cancer.

The chain joins TRBV11-3 to TRBJ1-4; TRBD1 aligns across 7 bases. The J segment lost 1 base and the V segment lost 5 bases, leaving 4 bases of the junction unmatched. The CDR3 consists of 15 residues. The germline V gene encodes CDR1 SGHNT and CDR2 YENEEA. CDR3 sequence reads: CASSGRQGTNEKLFF. CDR3 DNA sequence: TGTGCCAGCAGCGGACGACAGGGAACTAATGAAAAACTGTTTTTT.

V gene TRBV6-4 combines with J gene TRBJ2-7, with 7 nucleotides matching TRBD1. This CDR3 is built from 12 residues. CDR1 and CDR2 (germline): MRHNA, SNTAGT. With V trimmed by 8 bases and J by 2 bases, 3 bases remained unmatched. The CDR3 coding sequence is TGTGCCAGCCGGGACAGCACCTACGAGCAGTACTTC. Residues: CASRDSTYEQYF.

Of note for this clone: The sample holds other DNA sequences that translate to the same CDR3. The chain joins TRBV5-6 to TRBJ1-1; possibly TRBD1 for D (6 bases). Trimming took off 0 bases at V and 5 bases at J, with 14 bases between the two ends. The germline V gene encodes CDR1 SGHDT and CDR2 YYEEEE. The CDR3 consists of 15 residues. CDR3 sequence reads: CASSLGLGGNTEAFF. The CDR3 DNA reads as TGTGCCAGCAGCTTGGGGTTGGGGGGCAATACTGAAGCTTTCTTT. The full variable domain, rest sourced from reference TRBV5-6 and TRBJ1-1, is DAGVTQSPTHLIKTRGQQVTLRCSPKSGHDTVSWYQQALGQGPQFIFQYYEEEERQRGNFPDRFSGHQFPNYSSELNVNALLLGDSALYLCASSLGLGGNTEAFFGQGTRLTVV.

This clone has just a few counts. The rearrangement joins TRBV7-9 to TRBJ1-4, with 8 bases that match TRBD1. CDR1 is SEHNR, CDR2 FQNEAQ, per germline (reference sequence). The CDR3 spans 15 residues. V dropped 5 bases and J dropped 6; count of bases not matched to a gene: 8. As DNA, the CDR3 is TGTGCCAGCAGCACCCTGGACAGGGTGGATGAAAAACTGTTTTTT. It specifies CASSTLDRVDEKLFF.

J is TRBJ2-4 and V is TRBV9; 11 nucleotides agree with TRBD1. The CDR3 extends over 18 amino acids. After removal of 5 bases from V and 1 base from J, the junction contained 11 bases not matched to a gene. The germline V gene encodes CDR1 SGDLS and CDR2 YYNGEE. The CDR3 DNA is TGTGCCAGCAGTCCCGGGGTGGGACAGGGGGTTGCCAAAAACATTCAGTACTTC. This translates into CASSPGVGQGVAKNIQYF. Full variable domain (outside the CDR3, taken from reference TRBV9 and TRBJ2-4): DSGVTQTPKHLITATGQRVTLRCSPRSGDLSVYWYQQSLDQGLQFLIQYYNGEERAKGNILERFSAQQFPDLHSELNLSSLELGDSALYFCASSPGVGQGVAKNIQYFGAGTRLSVL.

J is TRBJ2-6 and V is TRBV25-1; D uncertain. The CDR3 sequence is 13 residues long. Looked up from germline, CDR1 is MGHDK and CDR2 is SYGVNS. The V gene lost 8 bases and the J gene lost 1 base, with 6 bases spanning the gap. The CDR3 sequence: CASGISGANVLTF. In DNA, the CDR3 is TGTGCCAGCGGGATATCTGGGGCCAACGTCCTGACTTTC.

This rearrangement joins TRBV5-1 to TRBJ2-1; TRBD2 aligns across 14 bases. The germline gives CDR1 SGHRS, CDR2 YFSETQ. The V and J ends lost 1 base and 5 bases, in that order; junction bases with no gene match: 14. This CDR3 contains 20 residues. CDR3 in DNA: TGCGCCAGCAGCTTGATTTCCGGGACTAGCGGGAGCAGCGTACACAATGAGCAGTTCTTC. Translated, it gives CASSLISGTSGSSVHNEQFF.

The chain joins TRBV5-5 to TRBJ2-1; TRBD2 matches at 7 bases. The V and J ends lost 4 bases and 10 bases, in that order; junction bases with no gene match: 2. This CDR3 contains 11 residues. Per the germline V gene, CDR1 is SGHKS and CDR2 is YYEKEE (reference sequence). The CDR3 nucleotides are TGTGCCAGCAGCCGAGCGGGAGAGCAGTTCTTC. The encoded protein is CASSRAGEQFF.

The gene calls are TRBV6-6 and TRBJ2-5, with TRBD1 as a possible D gene (6 bases). Trimming stripped 5 bases from V and 11 bases from J, with 18 bases between. Germline CDR1 reads MNHNY; CDR2 reads SVGAGI (reference sequence). The CDR3 is made up of 13 amino acids. CDR3 nucleotide sequence: TGTGCCAGCAGTACCACAGGGATCGGTGAGCAGTACTTC. It yields the protein CASSTTGIGEQYF.

The gene calls are TRBV27 and TRBJ2-2; the match to TRBD2 covers 7 bases. Trimming removed 2 bases from V and 0 bases from J; junction bases left unmatched: 3. This CDR3 is 16 amino acids long. Germline V gene sequence: CDR1 MNHEY, CDR2 SMNVEV (reference sequence). Here the CDR3 DNA reads TGTGCCAGCAGTTTAAGCGGGACGGCGAACACCGGGGAGCTGTTTTTT. It is translated as CASSLSGTANTGELFF.

This clone appeared a few times. The V and J genes are TRBV28 and TRBJ1-5, with 8 bases identical to TRBD1. The CDR3 length is 15 residues. Losses at the gene ends were 5 bases for V and 4 bases for J; bases not matched to a gene: 7. Germline V gene lookup returns CDR1 MDHEN and CDR2 SYDVKM. CDR3 region: CASSGGQGRNQPQHF. Written as DNA, the CDR3 is TGTGCCAGCAGTGGTGGACAGGGTCGAAATCAGCCCCAGCATTTT.

This clone was found a few times. The chain is built from TRBV19 and TRBJ1-5; tentative D call: TRBD1 (5 bases). The germline gives CDR1 LNHDA, CDR2 SQIVND (reference sequence). CDR3 length equals 15 residues. The V and J ends lost 6 bases and 4 bases respectively, with 16 bases between them. The CDR3 DNA reads as TGTGCCAGTAGGGATTACCGGGACGGAAATCAGCCCCAGCATTTT. It is translated as CASRDYRDGNQPQHF.

The chain joins TRBV5-6 to TRBJ2-1; possible D gene TRBD2, 6 bases. Germline V gene lookup returns CDR1 SGHDT and CDR2 YYEEEE. V was cut by 2 bases and J by 2 bases, with 11 bases left in between. The CDR3 has 15 amino acids. The CDR3 region is CASSLRRETYNEQFF. CDR3 DNA sequence: TGTGCCAGCAGCTTAAGGAGGGAGACCTACAATGAGCAGTTCTTC.

The rearrangement uses TRBV7-2 and TRBJ1-1; D call uncertain. CDR1 SGHTA and CDR2 FQGNSA come from the germline V gene. This CDR3 contains 13 residues. V was cut by 1 base and J by 5 bases, with 8 bases left in between. In DNA, the CDR3 is TGTGCCAGCAGCTTAGTAGCACGAACTGAAGCTTTCTTT. It is translated as CASSLVARTEAFF.

The chain is built from TRBV5-1 and TRBJ1-2; 8 nucleotides align to TRBD1. There are 12 residues in the CDR3. Germline-derived CDR1 and CDR2 are SGHRS and YFSETQ. The junction had 2 bases not matched to a gene; V was cut back by 3 bases and J by 7 bases. The CDR3 is CASSYGQGGYTF. CDR3 nucleotides: TGCGCCAGCAGCTATGGACAGGGTGGCTACACCTTC.

V is TRBV19 and J is TRBJ2-1, with a tentative D call TRBD2 (5 bases). V shed 1 base and J shed 0 bases, with 22 bases lying between them. The CDR3 is 20 amino acids. CDR1 and CDR2 from the germline V gene are LNHDA and SQIVND (reference sequence). CDR3 region: CASSIVKRTTFRSSYNEQFF. The DNA of the CDR3 is TGTGCCAGTAGTATAGTGAAGCGGACCACCTTCCGAAGCTCCTACAATGAGCAGTTCTTC.

V usage is TRBV6-1 and J usage is TRBJ1-5; 10 bases line up with TRBD1. This CDR3 has 15 amino acids. CDR1 is MNHNS, CDR2 SASEGT, per germline. Trimming at V came to 6 bases and at J to 2 bases, leaving 4 bases not matched to a gene. CDR3 in DNA: TGTGCCAGCAGACGCGGGACAGGGGGCAATCAGCCCCAGCATTTT. This encodes CASRRGTGGNQPQHF.

V is TRBV7-9 and J is TRBJ1-2; TRBD1 matches at 9 bases. V dropped 1 base and J dropped 1; count of bases not matched to a gene: 13. This CDR3 is 19 amino acids long. Germline V CDR1 and CDR2: SEHNR, FQNEAQ (reference sequence). This CDR3 is CASSLEVRPDRGNNYGYTF. Here the CDR3 DNA reads TGTGCCAGCAGCTTAGAGGTCCGGCCGGACAGGGGTAATAACTATGGCTACACCTTC.

This sequence joins TRBV11-1 and TRBJ2-7, with D possibly being TRBD2 (5 bases). Germline CDR1 SGHAT, CDR2 FQDESV (reference sequence). Trimming removed 4 bases at V and 5 bases at J, with 18 bases between. The CDR3 consists of 15 residues. The CDR3 loop reads CASSSTVVAGNEQYF. The CDR3 nucleotides are TGTGCCAGCAGCTCGACCGTGGTGGCCGGGAACGAGCAGTACTTC. The full variable domain, completed using reference TRBV11-1 and TRBJ2-7, is EAEVAQSPRYKITEKSQAVAFWCDPISGHATLYWYRQILGQGPELLVQFQDESVVDDSQLPKDRFSAERLKGVDSTLKIQPAELGDSAMYLCASSSTVVAGNEQYFGPGTRLTVT.

This clone was picked up one time. This chain joins TRBV4-1 and TRBJ2-5; a weak D match, TRBD2 (5 bases). CDR1 MGHRA and CDR2 YSYEKL come from the germline V gene. This CDR3 spans 17 amino acids. V gave up 6 bases and J gave up 0 bases, with 20 bases separating them. In DNA form, the CDR3 reads TGCGCCAGCAGGGGGTGGGCAGGCGGGCCGTACCAAGAGACCCAGTACTTC. Translation gives CASRGWAGGPYQETQYF.

Sample share makes this clone medium-sized. The J gene is TRBJ1-2, the V gene TRBV5-4, with unresolved D. The ends were cut back, 0 bases at V and 2 bases at J, with 14 bases in the middle. The germline V gene encodes CDR1 SGHNT and CDR2 YYREEE (reference sequence). The CDR3 has 16 residues. The CDR3, as DNA: TGTGCCAGCAGCTTGGTTCTAACTCAAATCAACTATGGCTACACCTTC. This encodes CASSLVLTQINYGYTF.

As regards this clone: Compared with germline, one end of the junction differs, possibly owing to a read error. The chain carries TRBV7-8 and TRBJ1-2; the D gene is possibly TRBD1 (6 bases). The germline gives CDR1 SGHVS, CDR2 FQNEAQ. The CDR3 covers 15 residues. The CDR3 nucleotides are TGTGCCAGCAGTTTAGACGAGGGGGCTAACTATGGCTACACCTTC. Translating it yields CASSLDEGANYGYTF. The full variable domain, in which reference TRBV7-8 and TRBJ1-2 provide the parts outside the CDR3, is GAGVSQSPRYKVAKRGQDVALRCDPISGHVSLFWYQQALGQGPEFLTYFQNEAQLDKSGLPSDRFFAERPEGSVSTLKIQRTQQEDSAVYLCASSLDEGANYGYTFGSGTRLTVV.

Sample share makes this clone medium-sized. The chain has TRBV7-9 and TRBJ2-1; TRBD2 matches at 14 bases. J was trimmed by 6 bases and V by 4 bases; bases with no gene match: 5. Germline V gene sequence: CDR1 SEHNR, CDR2 FQNEAQ (reference sequence). The CDR3 extends over 16 amino acids. The CDR3 protein is CASSSPGLAGVNEQFF. CDR3 coding DNA: TGTGCCAGCAGCTCCCCGGGACTAGCGGGAGTCAATGAGCAGTTCTTC. Supplemented by reference TRBV7-9 and TRBJ2-1, the full variable domain reads DTGVSQNPRHKITKRGQNVTFRCDPISEHNRLYWYRQTLGQGPEFLTYFQNEAQLEKSRLLSDRFSAERPKGSFSTLEIQRTEQGDSAMYLCASSSPGLAGVNEQFFGPGTRLTVL.

The chain joins TRBV19 to TRBJ1-4, with 7 bases matching TRBD1. The germline gives CDR1 LNHDA, CDR2 SQIVND (reference sequence). The CDR3 has 15 residues. Unmatched junction bases numbered 11, after V lost 5 bases and J lost 8 bases. CDR3 protein: CASSLQTGIAEKLFF. In nucleotides, the CDR3 is TGTGCCAGTAGTCTTCAGACAGGGATTGCGGAAAAACTGTTTTTT.

V usage is TRBV7-6 and J usage is TRBJ1-1; 8 bases line up with TRBD1. The CDR3 has 15 amino acids. The V and J ends lost 3 bases and 6 bases, in that order; junction bases with no gene match: 9. From germline, CDR1 is SGHVS and CDR2 FNYEAQ. The CDR3 bases are TGTGCCAGCAGCTTGGGGCCAGGGGGCGCCCCTGAAGCTTTCTTT. It is translated as CASSLGPGGAPEAFF.

This chain connects TRBV18 to TRBJ2-5, with D uncertain. This CDR3 is built from 13 residues. The V and J ends lost 0 bases and 3 bases respectively, with 5 bases between them. Germline values: CDR1 KGHSH, CDR2 LQKENI. CDR3 sequence reads: CASSPPLKETQYF. In nucleotides, the CDR3 is TGTGCCAGCTCACCACCCCTAAAAGAGACCCAGTACTTC.

The chain is built from TRBV5-1 and TRBJ2-1, with a tentative D call TRBD2 (5 bases). Trimming shortened V by 0 bases and J by 1 base, and 11 bases separated the two germline ends. Germline V gene sequence: CDR1 SGHRS, CDR2 YFSETQ. This CDR3 is 16 amino acids long. The CDR3 loop is CASSLEGSASYNEQFF. CDR3 bases: TGCGCCAGCAGCTTGGAGGGTAGCGCATCCTACAATGAGCAGTTCTTC.

The gene calls are TRBV27 and TRBJ2-7; D is uncertain. V was shortened by 8 bases and J by 3 bases, with 5 bases between the two germline ends. Germline assignment: CDR1 MNHEY and CDR2 SMNVEV (reference sequence). The length of the CDR3 is 10 residues. In DNA, the CDR3 is TGTGCCAGCGGCATCTACGAGCAGTACTTC. Translated, it gives CASGIYEQYF.

The chain uses TRBV4-1 and TRBJ1-2; tentative D call: TRBD1 (6 bases). Trimming took off 0 bases at V and 2 bases at J, with 13 bases between the two ends. CDR1 is MGHRA, CDR2 YSYEKL, per germline. CDR3 length: 16 amino acids. Written as DNA, the CDR3 is TGCGCCAGCAGCCAAGAGAACCGACAGGAGAACTATGGCTACACCTTC. This gives the protein CASSQENRQENYGYTF.

The rearrangement links TRBV7-3 to TRBJ2-7, with 8 bases aligning to TRBD2. The CDR3 has 16 residues. V gave up 2 bases and J gave up 3 bases; unmatched junction bases: 9. CDR1 is SGHTA and CDR2 is FQGTGA in the germline V gene. The CDR3 region has the DNA TGTGCCAGCAGCTTATACGGCCATAGCGGGAACTACGAGCAGTACTTC. Protein sequence: CASSLYGHSGNYEQYF.